Following are 15 T cell receptor beta chains from one sample sequenced in a study of T cell responses to AZD1222 COVID-19 vaccine. Produced via immunoSEQ multiplex PCR; TCRdb's table is partial and in-frame only. The profile shows more than 120,000 clones, nearly 90% of them singletons. The source material was peripheral blood, sampled 28 days after the second dose of the MenACWY control vaccine. These receptors originate from an adult who received the MenACWY meningococcal vaccine as a control.

The rearrangement uses TRBV18 and TRBJ1-1, with TRBD1 matching 8 bases. Germline V gives CDR1 KGHSH, CDR2 LQKENI. Germline trimming cut 3 bases from V and 1 base from J; bases unmatched to any gene: 1. The CDR3 totals 14 residues. The CDR3 nucleotides read TGTGCCAGCTCACCCGACAGGGGGAACACTGAAGCTTTCTTT. The encoded protein is CASSPDRGNTEAFF.

This clone was counted a single time. V and J are TRBV19 and TRBJ2-5; tentative D call: TRBD1 (7 bases). The CDR3 runs to 15 residues. Germline V gene lookup returns CDR1 LNHDA and CDR2 SQIVND (reference sequence). V was pared by 7 bases and J by 2 bases, with 17 bases between. CDR3 DNA: TGTGCCAGTACTATTGCGGGACAGCCTCAAGAGACCCAGTACTTC. Amino acid sequence: CASTIAGQPQETQYF.

This sequence joins TRBV7-9 and TRBJ1-4; possibly TRBD1 for D (5 bases). V dropped 1 base and J dropped 7 bases, with 13 bases sitting between them. CDR3 size: 15 residues. Germline CDR1 and CDR2: SEHNR and FQNEAQ (reference sequence). Here the CDR3 DNA reads TGTGCCAGCAGCTTAGTCCAGGGTATGGGTGAAAAACTGTTTTTT. Translation: CASSLVQGMGEKLFF.

This rearrangement joins TRBV3-1 (or the pseudogene TRBV3-2) to TRBJ2-6; no reliable D call. Trimming left V 0 bases short and J 0 bases short, with 18 bases between. The CDR3 totals 20 residues. Germline V gene sequence: CDR1 LGHDT, CDR2 YNNKEL (reference sequence). The CDR3 reads CASSQDVTETLPSGANVLTF. DNA for the CDR3: TGTGCCAGCAGCCAAGATGTAACAGAGACACTGCCCTCTGGGGCCAACGTCCTGACTTTC.

This clone was seen a single time. The chain links TRBV30 to TRBJ1-1; unclear D gene. The V gene's germline CDR1 is GTSNPN and CDR2 SVGIG (reference sequence). CDR3 length equals 13 residues. V was cut by 1 base and J by 1 base, with 7 bases left in between. CDR3 nucleotides: TGTGCCTGGAGTGGACGGACGAACACTGAAGCTTTCTTT. Translated, it gives CAWSGRTNTEAFF.

This chain links TRBV7-2 with TRBJ1-2, with D perhaps matching TRBD1 (6 bases). Trimming stripped 5 bases from V and 0 bases from J, with 13 bases between. Per germline, CDR1 SGHTA and CDR2 FQGNSA. The CDR3 is made up of 15 amino acids. The CDR3 DNA reads TGTGCCAGCAGCCAACGGGGGGCAACTAACTATGGCTACACCTTC. It translates to CASSQRGATNYGYTF.

The chain is built from TRBV30 and TRBJ1-1; no clear D gene. V lost 8 bases and J 1 base, leaving 14 bases between the germline ends. The CDR3 has 13 amino acids. Germline V gives CDR1 GTSNPN, CDR2 SVGIG (reference sequence). CDR3 protein: CALALYGNTEAFF. As DNA, the CDR3 is TGTGCCCTCGCTTTATATGGGAACACTGAAGCTTTCTTT.

The genes are TRBV7-2 and TRBJ1-2, with D hard to call. Germline lookup yields CDR1 SGHTA and CDR2 FQGNSA. There are 17 residues in the CDR3. V was shortened by 5 bases and J by 2 bases, with 21 bases between the two germline ends. This CDR3 is CASSIQPPGARNYGYTF. The CDR3 DNA follows: TGTGCCAGCAGCATTCAACCGCCGGGAGCGAGAAACTATGGCTACACCTTC. Looking up the rest from reference TRBV7-2 and TRBJ1-2 gives the full variable domain: GAGVSQSPSNKVTEKGKDVELRCDPISGHTALYWYRQSLGQGLEFLIYFQGNSAPDKSGLPSDRFSAERTGGSVSTLTIQRTQQEDSAVYLCASSIQPPGARNYGYTFGSGTRLTVV.

V usage is TRBV28 and J usage is TRBJ1-2, with TRBD1 identical over 12 bases. CDR3 length equals 14 residues. Germline trimming cut 6 bases from V and 4 bases from J; bases unmatched to any gene: 3. Germline V gene lookup returns CDR1 MDHEN and CDR2 SYDVKM. The CDR3 nucleotides are TGTGCCAGCAGGGGACAGGGGGCGGGCTATGGCTACACCTTC. It is translated as CASRGQGAGYGYTF.

This chain joins TRBV19 and TRBJ1-1; D unclear. Germline V lookup: CDR1 LNHDA, CDR2 SQIVND (reference sequence). This CDR3 is 14 amino acids long. Trimming cost V 5 bases and J 1 base, with 11 bases left between them. The CDR3 region has the DNA TGTGCCAGTAGTTCATGGGAGGGGAACACTGAAGCTTTCTTT. Translation: CASSSWEGNTEAFF.

This clone showed up just once. The V call is TRBV7-9, the J call TRBJ1-5; D may be TRBD1 (5 bases). The length of the CDR3 is 17 residues. The germline V and J ends were trimmed by 1 base and 0 bases, with 13 bases remaining between them. Germline CDR1 SEHNR, CDR2 FQNEAQ (reference sequence). The chain's CDR3 is CASSLGAAGYSNQPQHF. The CDR3 DNA is TGTGCCAGCAGCTTAGGAGCTGCAGGGTATAGCAATCAGCCCCAGCATTTT. Drawing the rest from reference TRBV7-9 and TRBJ1-5, the complete variable domain is DTGVSQNPRHKITKRGQNVTFRCDPISEHNRLYWYRQTLGQGPEFLTYFQNEAQLEKSRLLSDRFSAERPKGSFSTLEIQRTEQGDSAMYLCASSLGAAGYSNQPQHFGDGTRLSIL.

This rearrangement joins TRBV6-5 to TRBJ2-1; 7 bases match TRBD1. The germline gives CDR1 MNHEY, CDR2 SVGAGI. The CDR3 length is 14 residues. V lost 6 bases, J lost 10 bases, and 12 bases stayed unmatched. The CDR3 DNA sequence: TGTGCCAGCAGCTACGACAGGGCCAGAAGCGAGCAGTTCTTC. Protein sequence: CASSYDRARSEQFF.

This clone was found once. V gene TRBV11-3 combines with J gene TRBJ1-1, with D hard to call. V was shortened by 3 bases and J by 1 base, with 0 bases between the two germline ends. CDR1 and CDR2 (germline): SGHNT, YENEEA. CDR3 size: 11 residues. CDR3 nucleotide sequence: TGTGCCAGCAGCTTGAACACTGAAGCTTTCTTT. Translated, it gives CASSLNTEAFF.

This chain links TRBV7-9 with TRBJ1-3; D is perhaps TRBD1 (5 bases). CDR1 and CDR2 (germline): SEHNR, FQNEAQ (reference sequence). V was shortened by 1 base and J by 0 bases, with 16 bases between the two germline ends. The CDR3 has 18 residues. CDR3 in amino acids: CASSLVLGRSSSGNTIYF. The CDR3 nucleotides are TGTGCCAGCAGCTTAGTCCTGGGACGGAGCAGCTCTGGAAACACCATATATTTT.

The chain has TRBV6-5 and TRBJ2-3; D remains ambiguous. Trimming took off 1 base at V and 0 bases at J, with 8 bases between the two ends. Per the germline V gene, CDR1 is MNHEY and CDR2 is SVGAGI. This CDR3 has 15 amino acids. This CDR3 is CASSYFAASTDTQYF. CDR3 nucleotide sequence: TGTGCCAGCAGTTACTTTGCGGCTAGCACAGATACGCAGTATTTT.